A selection of T cell receptor beta chains follows, all from one sample in a study of control samples from healthy donors and cancer patients. Libraries were prepared by immunoSEQ multiplex PCR; TCRdb keeps only in-frame clonotypes and omits some of them. The sample lists tens of thousands of clones, roughly 91% seen once, with around 5.8% in the top ten. Material: blood. All receptors come from a man in his fifties in good health. Both conserved end residues are part of each CDR3. Fields, in order: J gene, D gene, clone size, V gene, CDR3 DNA, CDR3 protein. A D gene is named only where the DNA matches it firmly. Rows may omit the clone size; those that give it use once, few, many or a size class.

TRBJ1-1 | . | . | TRBV4-1 | TGCGCCAGCAGCCAAGACGTGGGACGGTTGAACACTGAAGCTTTCTTT | CASSQDVGRLNTEAFF
TRBJ1-5 | . | . | TRBV4-1 | TGCGCCAGCAGCCAAGATCCTGGGCAGCCCCAGCATTTT | CASSQDPGQPQHF
TRBJ2-1 | TRBD1 | . | TRBV7-9 | TGTGCCAGCAGCCGACAGGGGAGGAACAATGAGCAGTTCTTC | CASSRQGRNNEQFF
TRBJ2-1 | . | once | TRBV3-1/TRBV3-2 | TGTGCCAGCAGCCCCCAGGCCGGGGGGCCGCTCTTC | CASSPQAGGPLF
TRBJ2-6 | TRBD2 | . | TRBV6-1 | TGTGCCAGCAGTGAAGGCCCCCTGGGGGGGACTGGGGCCAACGTCCTGACTTTC | CASSEGPLGGTGANVLTF
TRBJ1-4 | TRBD1 | . | TRBV5-1 | TGCGCCAGCAGCTTGGCTCCAACAGGGGCCACCGAAAAACTGTTTTTT | CASSLAPTGATEKLFF
TRBJ2-5 | . | . | TRBV29-1 | TGCAGCGTTGAAATCCGGACCCTAGAGACCCAGTACTTC | CSVEIRTLETQYF
TRBJ2-7 | TRBD1 | . | TRBV5-1 | TGCGCCAGCAGCTTGGACGGCCCAGGGGGCGGAAACGAGCAGTACTTC | CASSLDGPGGGNEQYF
TRBJ1-3 | . | . | TRBV29-1 | TGCAGCGTTTCGGGAATGGCTGGAAACACCATATATTTT | CSVSGMAGNTIYF
TRBJ1-4 | TRBD1 | . | TRBV25-1 | TGTGCCAGCAGTGCGGGACAGACATTTAATGAAAAACTGTTTTTT | CASSAGQTFNEKLFF
TRBJ2-1 | . | . | TRBV3-1/TRBV3-2 | TGTGCCAGCAGCCAAGATTCGGGCTACAATGAGCAGTTCTTC | CASSQDSGYNEQFF
TRBJ2-5 | . | . | TRBV5-5 | TGTGCCAGCAAAATGGTAGTGGGGGAGACCCAGTACTTC | CASKMVVGETQYF
TRBJ2-4 | . | . | TRBV3-1/TRBV3-2 | TGTGCCAGCAGCCAATCAAGGGGGATTGTAGACATTCAGTACTTC | CASSQSRGIVDIQYF
TRBJ2-5 | . | . | TRBV30 | TGTGCCTTGGGACTTGGGGGTAGAGAGACCCAGTACTTC | CALGLGGRETQYF
TRBJ2-5 | . | . | TRBV29-1 | TGCAGCGTAGGATATGGGGAGACCCAGTACTTC | CSVGYGETQYF
TRBJ2-1 | . | . | TRBV27 | TGTGCCAGCAGATCGACATGGACAGCCTACAATGAGCAGTTCTTC | CASRSTWTAYNEQFF
TRBJ2-3 | TRBD2 | . | TRBV9 | TGTGCCAGCAGCGTAGCGGGGGGAGATACGCAGTATTTT | CASSVAGGDTQYF
TRBJ2-5 | . | . | TRBV21-1 | TGTGCCAGCAGCAAAGCGGGGGGGCCCAGGCTGGACCAAGAGACCCAGTACTTC | CASSKAGGPRLDQETQYF
TRBJ2-1 | TRBD1 | . | TRBV5-1 | TGCGCCAGCAGCCTAAGACAGGGGGGCTCCTACAATGAGCAGTTCTTC | CASSLRQGGSYNEQFF
TRBJ2-5 | TRBD1 | once | TRBV12-3/TRBV12-4 | TGTGCCAGCAGTCCGGGACAGGGTTTGACCCAGTACTTC | CASSPGQGLTQYF
TRBJ2-5 | . | once | TRBV12-3/TRBV12-4 | TGTGCCAGCAGTTTGGTTCTGTTTGAGACCCAGTACTTC | CASSLVLFETQYF
TRBJ2-3 | . | . | TRBV18 | TGTGCCAGCTCAACCTCTACAGATACGCAGTATTTT | CASSTSTDTQYF
TRBJ2-7 | . | . | TRBV5-1 | TGCGCCAGCAGCTTGGAGCAGGCCTACTCCTACGAGCAGTACTTC | CASSLEQAYSYEQYF
TRBJ2-7 | TRBD1 | . | TRBV10-3 | TGTGCCATCAGTGAGTCGCGGGACAGGGGGAATGAGCAGTACTTC | CAISESRDRGNEQYF
TRBJ1-2 | TRBD1 | . | TRBV6-5 | TGTGCCAGCAGACTCGGGGACAGGGCGGCAGATGGCTACACCTTC | CASRLGDRAADGYTF
TRBJ2-3 | TRBD2 | . | TRBV15 | TGTGCCACCAGCGGGAGGACTAGACGTTACACAGATACGCAGTATTTT | CATSGRTRRYTDTQYF
TRBJ1-6 | . | . | TRBV27 | TGTGCCAGCACGGGGGAAGGCTCCTATAATTCACCCCTCCACTTT | CASTGEGSYNSPLHF
TRBJ2-5 | . | . | TRBV11-1 | TGTGCCAGCAGCTCAGGGGCGTTTCAAGAGACCCAGTACTTC | CASSSGAFQETQYF
TRBJ2-7 | . | once | TRBV25-1 | TGTGCCAGCAGTGGTTGGGACCGAAGCTCCTACGAGCAGTACTTC | CASSGWDRSSYEQYF
TRBJ2-4 | . | . | TRBV4-1 | TGCGCCAGCAGCCAAGGGGGGGTGGACATTCAGTACTTC | CASSQGGVDIQYF
TRBJ2-7 | . | . | TRBV4-1 | TGCGCCAGCAGCCAAACCCGGGACAACTACGAGCAGTACTTC | CASSQTRDNYEQYF
TRBJ2-7 | . | few | TRBV2 | TGTGCCAGCAGTTCCGACATCCTAAGCGAGCAGTACTTC | CASSSDILSEQYF
TRBJ2-1 | . | . | TRBV19 | TGTGCCAGCGGCGACACCATCGAGAATGAGCAGTTCTTC | CASGDTIENEQFF
TRBJ1-2 | TRBD1 | . | TRBV5-5 | TGTGCCAGCAGCACCGGGACAGGGGTTGGCTACACCTTC | CASSTGTGVGYTF
TRBJ2-2 | TRBD1 | . | TRBV19 | TGTGCCAGTAGTGCGGGACAGGGGTCCGGGGAGCTGTTTTTT | CASSAGQGSGELFF
TRBJ2-2 | . | . | TRBV7-9 | TGTGCCAGCAGCTTACTCAAAGCCCCGTTGGTCGGGGAGCTGTTTTTT | CASSLLKAPLVGELFF
TRBJ1-1 | . | . | TRBV20-1 | TGCAGTGCAGGCAGGGTCACTGAAGCTTTCTTT | CSAGRVTEAFF
TRBJ1-5 | . | few | TRBV28 | TGTGCCAGCAGTTTCAGGGTTACGAGGAATCAGCCCCAGCATTTT | CASSFRVTRNQPQHF
TRBJ1-1 | . | . | TRBV18 | TGTGCCAGCTCACCACAGGGGCAGTCGGCGAACACTGAAGCTTTCTTT | CASSPQGQSANTEAFF